Listed here are 2 T cell receptor beta chains from one sample, sequenced in a study of Tregs in tolerant kidney transplant recipients. Data came from immunoSEQ multiplex PCR; TCRdb stores just in-frame clones and leaves some out. The repertoire table contains 45,000 to 55,000 clones. This sample comprised CD4+ T cells from blood, obtained before the transplant. All receptors come from a human donor who received a combined kidney and bone marrow transplant.

A remark on this clone: The read terminates 3 residues ahead of where the CDR3 ends, so the germline J gene completes it. Distinct nucleotide sequences in the sample also encode this CDR3. The gene calls are TRBV5-1 and TRBJ2-5, with a weak D call TRBD1 (5 bases). Germline CDR1 is SGHRS and CDR2 is YFSETQ. V dropped 0 bases and J dropped 1 base, with 7 bases sitting between them. The CDR3 consists of 14 residues. The chain's CDR3 is CASSLAGIQETQYF. The part of the CDR3 DNA that was read is TGCGCCAGCAGCTTGGCAGGGATCCAAGAGACC.

Comment on this clone: The CDR3 end is not reached by the read, which stops 3 residues before it; the germline J gene fills it in. The chain is built from TRBV5-1 and TRBJ2-5, with TRBD2 matching 8 bases. The ends lost 5 bases at V and 0 bases at J; junction bases unmatched: 3. The CDR3 length is 14 residues. Germline CDR1 SGHRS, CDR2 YFSETQ. The CDR3 bases that were read are TGCGCCAGCAGAAGCGGGGGTTACCAAGAGACC. Its protein product is CASRSGGYQET. The whole CDR3 protein is CASRSGGYQETQYF.